Listed here are 29 T cell receptor beta chains from one sample, sequenced in a study of control samples from healthy donors and cancer patients. The table came from immunoSEQ multiplex PCR; TCRdb's copy has only in-frame clones and leaves some out. The sample lists about 180,000 clones, 94% occurring once. The sequenced sample was blood. Source of these receptors: a woman aged 18-29 years in good health.

The chain recombines TRBV7-9 with TRBJ2-3, with 10 bases that match TRBD2. Germline lookup yields CDR1 SEHNR and CDR2 FQNEAQ (reference sequence). The V and J ends lost 1 base and 0 bases, in that order; junction bases with no gene match: 4. The CDR3 runs 17 residues. CDR3 in DNA: TGTGCCAGCAGCTTAGGGCGTAGCGGGAGGAGCACAGATACGCAGTATTTT. It is translated as CASSLGRSGRSTDTQYF. Full variable domain (missing parts from reference TRBV7-9 and TRBJ2-3): DTGVSQNPRHKITKRGQNVTFRCDPISEHNRLYWYRQTLGQGPEFLTYFQNEAQLEKSRLLSDRFSAERPKGSFSTLEIQRTEQGDSAMYLCASSLGRSGRSTDTQYFGPGTRLTVL.

This sequence joins TRBV7-2 and TRBJ1-1; D unresolved. Germline loops: CDR1 SGHTA, CDR2 FQGNSA. This CDR3 has 13 amino acids. Trimming stripped 0 bases from V and 1 base from J, with 3 bases between. The CDR3 sequence: CASSLAENTEAFF. The CDR3 DNA sequence: TGTGCCAGCAGCTTAGCAGAGAACACTGAAGCTTTCTTT.

The CDR3 loop is CASSIRGFRDGGSYEQYF. The CDR3 nucleotides read TGTGCCAGTAGTATTCGGGGGTTCCGGGACGGCGGATCCTACGAGCAGTACTTC. The rearrangement joins TRBV19 to TRBJ2-7; D is possibly TRBD2 (6 bases). This CDR3 has 18 amino acids. Germline CDR1 and CDR2: LNHDA and SQIVND (reference sequence). V was clipped by 3 bases and J by 1 base, with 22 bases between them.

This chain joins TRBV6-5 and TRBJ1-2, with TRBD1 matching over 7 bases. The CDR3 has 14 residues. In germline, CDR1 is MNHEY, CDR2 SVGAGI. V lost 5 bases, J lost 4 bases, and 7 bases stayed unmatched. The CDR3 DNA sequence: TGTGCCAGCAGTCGTAACAGGGGAATCTATGGCTACACCTTC. Translating it yields CASSRNRGIYGYTF.

The chain joins TRBV29-1 to TRBJ1-1; D gene uncertain. CDR1 SQVTM and CDR2 ANQGSEA come from the germline V gene. This CDR3 region has 14 residues. Trimming cost V 5 bases and J 1 base, with 14 bases left between them. CDR3 residues: CSVPSPRENTEAFF. Here the CDR3 DNA reads TGCAGCGTTCCATCCCCCCGGGAGAACACTGAAGCTTTCTTT. Looking up the rest from reference TRBV29-1 and TRBJ1-1 gives the full variable domain: SAVISQKPSRDICQRGTSLTIQCQVDSQVTMMFWYRQQPGQSLTLIATANQGSEATYESGFVIDKFPISRPNLTFSTLTVSNMSPEDSSIYLCSVPSPRENTEAFFGQGTRLTVV.

This chain uses TRBV4-2 with TRBJ2-7; no reliable D call. The germline V gene has CDR1 LGHNA and CDR2 YNFKEQ. The length of the CDR3 is 15 residues. V shed 0 bases and J shed 0 bases, with 9 bases lying between them. CDR3 bases: TGTGCCAGCAGCCAAGATGGCATCAGCTCCTACGAGCAGTACTTC. Protein sequence: CASSQDGISSYEQYF.

This clone was found once. The chain's CDR3 is CASSPQFLTTEHNQPQHF. The CDR3 coding sequence is TGTGCCAGCAGTCCCCAGTTCCTGACGACGGAACACAATCAGCCCCAGCATTTT. This sequence joins TRBV6-6 and TRBJ1-5; D gene uncertain. This CDR3 contains 18 residues. V was shortened by 5 bases and J by 3 bases, with 23 bases between the two germline ends. Germline-derived CDR1 and CDR2 are MNHNY and SVGAGI (reference sequence).

The chain is built from TRBV7-3 and TRBJ2-2, with a possible D match to TRBD1 (6 bases). In germline, CDR1 is SGHTA, CDR2 FQGTGA. The CDR3 covers 16 residues. Trimming shortened V by 5 bases and J by 4 bases, and 17 bases separated the two germline ends. The CDR3 DNA sequence: TGTGCCAGCAGCCCCAGGATGTTGGGGGCCACCGGGGAGCTGTTTTTT. Encoded protein: CASSPRMLGATGELFF.

V usage is TRBV10-3 and J usage is TRBJ1-4; D not resolved. The CDR3 is made up of 13 amino acids. V lost 3 bases and J lost 0, with 2 bases in between. Germline V lookup: CDR1 ENHRY, CDR2 SYGVKD. The CDR3 region is CAISEATNEKLFF. CDR3 coding DNA: TGTGCCATCAGTGAAGCAACTAATGAAAAACTGTTTTTT.

Turning to this clone: The sample carries other DNA sequences with the same CDR3. The chain links TRBV28 to TRBJ1-4; weak D call: TRBD1 (5 bases). CDR1 is MDHEN and CDR2 is SYDVKM in the germline V gene. This CDR3 has 15 residues. Trimming pared 0 bases from V and 0 bases from J, leaving 5 bases between. CDR3 sequence reads: CASSLWGATNEKLFF. CDR3 in DNA: TGTGCCAGCAGTTTATGGGGGGCAACTAATGAAAAACTGTTTTTT.

The V gene is TRBV19, the J gene TRBJ2-1; 8 nucleotides agree with TRBD2. The CDR3 has 16 amino acids. Trimming took 6 bases from V and 1 from J; bases not matched to a gene: 8. Germline V CDR1 and CDR2: LNHDA, SQIVND (reference sequence). CDR3 region: CASRASAGGSYNEQFF. CDR3 sequence (DNA): TGTGCCAGTAGGGCCAGCGCGGGAGGTTCCTACAATGAGCAGTTCTTC.

This clone is a singleton in its sample. This rearrangement joins TRBV28 to TRBJ1-2, with a possible D match to TRBD1 (5 bases). Trimming stripped 3 bases from V and 2 bases from J, with 16 bases between. The germline V gene encodes CDR1 MDHEN and CDR2 SYDVKM. The CDR3 is 16 amino acids. CDR3 DNA: TGTGCCAGCAGTTTGGGCGGGGCAGACTCAAACTATGGCTACACCTTC. Translating it yields CASSLGGADSNYGYTF.

This chain connects TRBV4-3 to TRBJ1-1; 7 nucleotides match TRBD1. The V and J ends lost 0 bases and 1 base, in that order; junction bases with no gene match: 8. Germline CDR1 is LGHNA and CDR2 is YSLEER. The CDR3 has 17 residues. The chain's CDR3 is CASSQDYRGWGNTEAFF. For the CDR3, the DNA is TGCGCCAGCAGCCAAGATTACAGGGGATGGGGGAACACTGAAGCTTTCTTT.

V and J are TRBV2 and TRBJ1-1; D not resolved. Trimming left V 5 bases short and J 6 bases short, with 7 bases between. Germline assignment: CDR1 SNHLY and CDR2 FYNNEI. This CDR3 has 11 amino acids. CDR3 DNA sequence: TGTGCCAGCAGTCAGGAGTCTGAAGCTTTCTTT. Residues: CASSQESEAFF.

The J gene is TRBJ1-2, the V gene TRBV28; weak D call: TRBD1 (5 bases). Germline V gene lookup returns CDR1 MDHEN and CDR2 SYDVKM. Trimming stripped 4 bases from V and 4 bases from J, with 7 bases between. The CDR3 contains 12 residues. This CDR3 reads CASSSGIYGYTF. The CDR3 DNA follows: TGTGCCAGCAGTTCAGGGATCTATGGCTACACCTTC.

The chain couples TRBV7-2 to TRBJ2-5, with 7 bases that match TRBD1. The CDR3 runs to 13 residues. Trimming took 5 bases from V and 4 from J; bases not matched to a gene: 4. Germline V gene data show CDR1 as SGHTA and CDR2 as FQGNSA. The CDR3 region has the DNA TGTGCCAGCAGCCCCGACAGGGCAGAGACCCAGTACTTC. Translated, it gives CASSPDRAETQYF.

This rearrangement joins TRBV7-9 to TRBJ1-2; 8 bases align to TRBD1. V shed 0 bases, J shed 2 bases, and the junction held 2 bases outside the gene matches. This CDR3 spans 15 amino acids. Germline V gene data show CDR1 as SEHNR and CDR2 as FQNEAQ (reference sequence). The DNA of the CDR3 is TGTGCCAGCAGCTTAGCGCCAGGGGGCAACTATGGCTACACCTTC. It encodes CASSLAPGGNYGYTF.

This chain uses TRBV5-8 with TRBJ2-7; D gene uncertain. The CDR3 loop spans 13 amino acids. Germline V CDR1 and CDR2: SGHTS, YDEGEE. V was cut by 0 bases and J by 7 bases, with 11 bases left in between. The CDR3 is CASSLAGPREQYF. In DNA form, the CDR3 reads TGTGCCAGCAGCTTGGCTGGACCGAGAGAGCAGTACTTC. Full variable domain (rest looked up from reference TRBV5-8 and TRBJ2-7): EAGVTQSPTHLIKTRGQQATLRCSPISGHTSVYWYQQALGLGLQFLLWYDEGEERNRGNFPPRFSGRQFPNYSSELNVNALELEDSALYLCASSLAGPREQYFGPGTRLTVT.

The chain links TRBV16 to TRBJ2-1; 11 bases are a match to TRBD2. The V gene's germline CDR1 is KGHSY and CDR2 FQNENV. V shed 1 base, J shed 3 bases, and the junction held 5 bases outside the gene matches. This CDR3 has 17 amino acids. In DNA form, the CDR3 reads TGTGCCAGCAGCCAATATAGCGGGAGGGCCTACTACAATGAGCAGTTCTTC. Amino acid sequence: CASSQYSGRAYYNEQFF.

The rearrangement uses TRBV6-6 and TRBJ2-7; D tentatively fits TRBD1 or TRBD2 (6 bases each). The germline CDR1 and CDR2 sequences are MNHNY and SVGAGI (reference sequence). This CDR3 contains 17 residues. V was clipped by 5 bases and J by 4 bases, with 24 bases between them. CDR3 amino acids: CASSPTPLRGGQYEQYF. The CDR3 DNA reads TGTGCCAGCAGTCCTACCCCACTCCGAGGGGGGCAGTACGAGCAGTACTTC.

As regards this clone: Within the sample, other DNA sequences also encode this same CDR3. V is TRBV5-1 and J is TRBJ2-7, with D perhaps matching TRBD1 (5 bases). V was clipped by 0 bases and J by 1 base, with 8 bases between them. This CDR3 comprises 14 residues. Germline CDR1 is SGHRS and CDR2 is YFSETQ. The CDR3: CASSLVAGSYEQYF. DNA of the CDR3: TGCGCCAGCAGCTTGGTGGCAGGGTCCTACGAGCAGTACTTC.

The rearrangement links TRBV5-1 to TRBJ1-4; D may be TRBD1 (6 bases). In germline, CDR1 is SGHRS, CDR2 YFSETQ. This CDR3 comprises 15 residues. The ends were cut back, 0 bases at V and 6 bases at J, with 12 bases in the middle. Here the CDR3 reads CASSLAGGRDEKLFF. The CDR3 DNA reads as TGCGCCAGCAGCTTGGCCGGGGGGCGGGATGAAAAACTGTTTTTT.

The chain employs TRBV18 and TRBJ1-4; D unresolved. V was clipped by 5 bases and J by 3 bases, with 13 bases between them. Germline CDR1 and CDR2: KGHSH and LQKENI. CDR3 length: 15 residues. CDR3 nucleotide sequence: TGTGCCAGCTCAGCTACACAGTGGCCTAATGAAAAACTGTTTTTT. This encodes CASSATQWPNEKLFF.

The rearrangement links TRBV4-2 to TRBJ2-3, with D unclear. Germline CDR1 LGHNA, CDR2 YNFKEQ. The ends were cut back, 4 bases at V and 6 bases at J, with 14 bases in the middle. The CDR3 contains 14 residues. CDR3 protein: CASSPSSALDTQYF. Written as DNA, the CDR3 is TGTGCCAGCAGCCCGTCATCGGCCTTGGATACGCAGTATTTT.

This clone was seen only once. V is TRBV7-2 and J is TRBJ2-5; TRBD1 might be the D (5 bases). This CDR3 is built from 13 residues. Germline-derived CDR1 and CDR2 are SGHTA and FQGNSA. The V gene lost 6 bases and the J gene lost 5 bases, with 13 bases spanning the gap. The CDR3 DNA follows: TGTGCCAGCAGATGGGGCGACTGGGAGACCCAGTACTTC. Encoded protein: CASRWGDWETQYF.

V gene TRBV3-1 (or the pseudogene TRBV3-2) combines with J gene TRBJ2-7, with D uncertain. CDR1 and CDR2 from the germline V gene are LGHDT and YNNKEL (reference sequence). V was clipped by 1 base and J by 0 bases, with 10 bases between them. This CDR3 has 15 residues. The DNA for the CDR3 is TGTGCCAGCAGCCAAGCCCCGGAGAGCTCCTACGAGCAGTACTTC. Translated: CASSQAPESSYEQYF.

The chain joins TRBV19 to TRBJ1-2; D is ambiguous. This CDR3 contains 13 residues. The V gene's germline CDR1 is LNHDA and CDR2 SQIVND (reference sequence). Trimming stripped 5 bases from V and 6 bases from J, with 13 bases between. This chain's CDR3 is CASSSELWDGYTF. The DNA for the CDR3 is TGTGCCAGTAGTTCTGAACTATGGGATGGCTACACCTTC.

The rearrangement links TRBV7-9 to TRBJ1-2; no definite D call. The germline CDR1 and CDR2 sequences are SEHNR and FQNEAQ (reference sequence). The CDR3 has 14 amino acids. Deletions cut 2 bases from V and 4 bases from J, with 11 bases between. The CDR3 DNA reads as TGTGCCAGCAGCTTACCGGATCACGGCTATGGCTACACCTTC. This translates into CASSLPDHGYGYTF. Based on the CDR3 plus reference TRBV7-9 and TRBJ1-2, the full variable domain is DTGVSQNPRHKITKRGQNVTFRCDPISEHNRLYWYRQTLGQGPEFLTYFQNEAQLEKSRLLSDRFSAERPKGSFSTLEIQRTEQGDSAMYLCASSLPDHGYGYTFGSGTRLTVV.

This clone has a single count. This chain connects TRBV11-2 to TRBJ2-1; D could derive from TRBD1 or TRBD2 (5 bases each). There are 13 residues in the CDR3. CDR1 and CDR2 from the germline V gene are SGHAT and FQNNGV. Trimming stripped 5 bases from V and 9 bases from J, with 14 bases between. CDR3 protein: CASSRDGVGEQFF. CDR3 nucleotide sequence: TGTGCCAGCAGCCGGGACGGGGTTGGTGAGCAGTTCTTC. The full variable domain, its missing parts supplied by reference TRBV11-2 and TRBJ2-1, is EAGVAQSPRYKIIEKRQSVAFWCNPISGHATLYWYQQILGQGPKLLIQFQNNGVVDDSQLPKDRFSAERLKGVDSTLKIQPAKLEDSAVYLCASSRDGVGEQFFGPGTRLTVL.